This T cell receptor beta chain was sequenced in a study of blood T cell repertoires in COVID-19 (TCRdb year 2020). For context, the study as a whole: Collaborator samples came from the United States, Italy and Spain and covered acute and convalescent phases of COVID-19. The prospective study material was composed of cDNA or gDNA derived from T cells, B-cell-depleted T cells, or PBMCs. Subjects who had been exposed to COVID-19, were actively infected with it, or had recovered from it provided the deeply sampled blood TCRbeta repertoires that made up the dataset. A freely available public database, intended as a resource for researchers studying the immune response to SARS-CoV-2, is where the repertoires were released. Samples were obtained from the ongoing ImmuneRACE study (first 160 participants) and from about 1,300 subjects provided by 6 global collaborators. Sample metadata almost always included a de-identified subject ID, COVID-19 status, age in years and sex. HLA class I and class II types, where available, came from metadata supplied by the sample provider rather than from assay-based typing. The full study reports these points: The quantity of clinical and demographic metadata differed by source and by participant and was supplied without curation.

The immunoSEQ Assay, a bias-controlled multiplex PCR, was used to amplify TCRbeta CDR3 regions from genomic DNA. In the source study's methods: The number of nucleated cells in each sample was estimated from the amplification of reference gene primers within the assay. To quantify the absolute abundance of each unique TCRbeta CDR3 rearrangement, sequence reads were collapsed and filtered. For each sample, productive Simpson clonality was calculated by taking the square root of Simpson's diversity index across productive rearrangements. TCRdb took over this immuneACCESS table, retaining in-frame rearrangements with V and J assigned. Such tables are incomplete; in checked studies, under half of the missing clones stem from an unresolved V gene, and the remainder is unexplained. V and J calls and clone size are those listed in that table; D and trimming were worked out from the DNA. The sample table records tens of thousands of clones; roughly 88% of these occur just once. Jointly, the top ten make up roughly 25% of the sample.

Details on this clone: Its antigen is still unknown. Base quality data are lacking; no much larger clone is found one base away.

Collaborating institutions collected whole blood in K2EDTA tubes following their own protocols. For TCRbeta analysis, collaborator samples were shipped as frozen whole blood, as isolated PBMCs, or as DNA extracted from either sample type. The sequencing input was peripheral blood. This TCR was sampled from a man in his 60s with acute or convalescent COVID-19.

The CDR3 reads CSARDRIEQFF. Here is the DNA: TGCAGTGCTAGAGACAGGATTGAGCAGTTCTTC. The sequence joins TRBV20-1 to TRBJ2-1, with the identity of the D gene unclear. The CDR3 measures 11 amino acids from cysteine to phenylalanine. Left in the record is the CDR3 DNA by itself, 33 bases read in frame from the first base. CDR1 and CDR2, looked up from the germline V gene (reference sequence), are DFQATT and SNEGSKA. V is clipped by 0 bases and J by 9 bases, and the sequence between their germline boundaries is 6 bases long.